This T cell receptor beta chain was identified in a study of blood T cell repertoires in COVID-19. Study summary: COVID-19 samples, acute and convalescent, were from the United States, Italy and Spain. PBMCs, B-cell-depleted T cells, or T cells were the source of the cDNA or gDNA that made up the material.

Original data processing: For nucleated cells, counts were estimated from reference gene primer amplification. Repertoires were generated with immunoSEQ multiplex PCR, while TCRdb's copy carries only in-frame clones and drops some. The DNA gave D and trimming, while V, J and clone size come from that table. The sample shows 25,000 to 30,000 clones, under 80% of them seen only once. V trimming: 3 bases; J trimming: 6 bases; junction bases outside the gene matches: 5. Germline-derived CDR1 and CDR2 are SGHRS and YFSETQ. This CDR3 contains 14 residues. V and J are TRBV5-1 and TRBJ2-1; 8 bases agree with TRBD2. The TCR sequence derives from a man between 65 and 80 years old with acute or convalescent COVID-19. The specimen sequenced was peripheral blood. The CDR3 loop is CASSSGTSLNEQFF. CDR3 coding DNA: TGCGCCAGCAGCTCCGGGACTAGTCTCAATGAGCAGTTCTTC.